The next 9 T cell receptor beta chains were all read from a single sample in a study of control samples from healthy donors and cancer patients. Profiled with immunoSEQ multiplex PCR; TCRdb holds only in-frame clones, not every one. The sample records about 120,000 clones, 85% to 90% being singletons. The sequencing sample was made of PBMCs. These receptors were taken from a woman aged 55-69 years with lung cancer.

The sample holds one count of this clone. This chain uses TRBV16 with TRBJ1-5; D is perhaps TRBD1 (6 bases). V lost 0 bases, J lost 6 bases, and 12 bases lay in between. In germline, CDR1 is KGHSY, CDR2 FQNENV. The CDR3 consists of 15 residues. The CDR3 loop reads CASSQSGQGSQPQHF. CDR3 sequence (DNA): TGTGCCAGCAGCCAATCGGGGCAGGGGTCTCAGCCCCAGCATTTT.

This clone was seen ten or more times. The chain recombines TRBV4-1 with TRBJ1-6, with D unclear. The length of the CDR3 is 16 residues. Germline values: CDR1 MGHRA, CDR2 YSYEKL. Trimming shortened V by 1 base and J by 5 bases, and 12 bases separated the two germline ends. The CDR3 spells CASSQGRTVDNSPLHF. The CDR3 nucleotides are TGCGCCAGCAGCCAAGGCAGGACGGTGGATAATTCACCCCTCCACTTT.

The chain has TRBV25-1 and TRBJ1-3; unclear D gene. The CDR3 sequence is 14 residues long. V was trimmed by 6 bases and J by 0 bases, leaving 9 bases between them. CDR1 and CDR2 from the germline V gene are MGHDK and SYGVNS. The CDR3, as DNA: TGTGCCAGCAGGATTACAGACTCTGGAAACACCATATATTTT. It translates to CASRITDSGNTIYF.

V gene TRBV7-2 combines with J gene TRBJ2-7; 7 bases fit TRBD2. Germline V gene lookup returns CDR1 SGHTA and CDR2 FQGNSA. The CDR3 runs 16 residues. V was clipped by 4 bases and J by 0 bases; unmatched bases: 9. CDR3 DNA: TGTGCCAGCAGCTGGCCCGGGACTACCCACTCCTACGAGCAGTACTTC. The encoded protein is CASSWPGTTHSYEQYF.

This chain uses TRBV6-5 with TRBJ1-2, with TRBD1 as a possible D gene (5 bases). V lost 0 bases and J 8 bases, leaving 7 bases between the germline ends. The CDR3 sequence is 12 residues long. CDR1 MNHEY and CDR2 SVGAGI come from the germline V gene. CDR3 sequence: CASSYSKGGYTF. The CDR3, as DNA: TGTGCCAGCAGTTACTCGAAGGGGGGCTACACCTTC.

V and J are TRBV5-6 and TRBJ1-5; D not certain. Deletions cut 0 bases from V and 2 bases from J, with 12 bases between. The CDR3 is made up of 16 amino acids. Germline CDR1 is SGHDT and CDR2 is YYEEEE. The CDR3 DNA sequence: TGTGCCAGCAGCTTGGCCTCGGTTGGGGGCAATCAGCCCCAGCATTTT. Its translation: CASSLASVGGNQPQHF. The whole variable domain, remainder taken from reference TRBV5-6 and TRBJ1-5, is DAGVTQSPTHLIKTRGQQVTLRCSPKSGHDTVSWYQQALGQGPQFIFQYYEEEERQRGNFPDRFSGHQFPNYSSELNVNALLLGDSALYLCASSLASVGGNQPQHFGDGTRLSIL.

This clone was detected only once. The chain links TRBV9 to TRBJ2-3; the match to TRBD2 covers 7 bases. The CDR3 contains 15 residues. V lost 4 bases, J lost 2 bases, and 7 bases stayed unmatched. Per germline, CDR1 SGDLS and CDR2 YYNGEE. This chain's CDR3 is CASSPRLAHTDTQYF. Here the CDR3 DNA reads TGTGCCAGCAGCCCGAGACTAGCTCACACAGATACGCAGTATTTT.

This clone was counted once. The rearrangement joins TRBV9 to TRBJ1-3; no reliable D call. CDR3 size: 16 residues. The germline CDR1 and CDR2 sequences are SGDLS and YYNGEE. V lost 0 bases, J lost 1 base, and 11 bases lay in between. CDR3 region: CASSVAVGSSGNTIYF. The DNA of the CDR3 is TGTGCCAGCAGCGTAGCTGTAGGCAGTTCTGGAAACACCATATATTTT.

This clone has only one observation. V gene TRBV5-4 combines with J gene TRBJ1-6, with D unclear. Germline V lookup: CDR1 SGHNT, CDR2 YYREEE (reference sequence). V lost 0 bases to trimming and J lost 5 bases, with 9 bases between them. The CDR3 length is 15 residues. CDR3 bases: TGTGCCAGCAGCTTGGCTGGCCCGAATAATTCACCCCTCCACTTT. This translates into CASSLAGPNNSPLHF.